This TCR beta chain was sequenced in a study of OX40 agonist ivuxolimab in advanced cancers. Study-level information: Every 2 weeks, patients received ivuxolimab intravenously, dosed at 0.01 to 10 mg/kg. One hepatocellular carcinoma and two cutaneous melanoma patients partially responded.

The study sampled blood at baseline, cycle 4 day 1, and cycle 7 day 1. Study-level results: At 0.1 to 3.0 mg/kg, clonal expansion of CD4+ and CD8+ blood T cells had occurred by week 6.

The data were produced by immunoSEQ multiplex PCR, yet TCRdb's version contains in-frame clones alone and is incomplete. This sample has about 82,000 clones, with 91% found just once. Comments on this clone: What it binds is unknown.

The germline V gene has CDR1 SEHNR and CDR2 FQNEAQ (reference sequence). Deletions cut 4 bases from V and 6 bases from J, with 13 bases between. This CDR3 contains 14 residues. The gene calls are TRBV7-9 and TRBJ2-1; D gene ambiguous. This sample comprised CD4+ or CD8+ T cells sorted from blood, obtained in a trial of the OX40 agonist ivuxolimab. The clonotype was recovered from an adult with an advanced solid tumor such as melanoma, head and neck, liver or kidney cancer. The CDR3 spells CASSSFLDLNEQFF. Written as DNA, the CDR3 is TGTGCCAGCAGCTCCTTCCTAGATCTCAATGAGCAGTTCTTC.